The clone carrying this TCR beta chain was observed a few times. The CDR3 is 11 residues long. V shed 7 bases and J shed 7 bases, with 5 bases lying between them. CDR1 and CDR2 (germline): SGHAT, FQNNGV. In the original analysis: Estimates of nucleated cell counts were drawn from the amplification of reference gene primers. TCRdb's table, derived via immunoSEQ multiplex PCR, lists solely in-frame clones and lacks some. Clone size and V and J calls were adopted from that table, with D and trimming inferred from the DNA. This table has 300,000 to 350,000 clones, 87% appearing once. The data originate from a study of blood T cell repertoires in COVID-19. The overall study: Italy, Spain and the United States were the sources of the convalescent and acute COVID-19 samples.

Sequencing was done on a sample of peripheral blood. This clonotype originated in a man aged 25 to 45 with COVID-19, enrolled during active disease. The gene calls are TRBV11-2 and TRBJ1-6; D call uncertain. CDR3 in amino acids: CASTSNSPLHF. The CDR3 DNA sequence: TGTGCCAGCACTTCCAATTCACCCCTCCACTTT.